This entry concerns a single T cell receptor (beta chain). This record comes from a study of OX40 agonist ivuxolimab in advanced cancers. Study summary: Antecedent anti-PD-1, anti-PD-L1 or anti-CTLA-4 therapy was permissible, with 40% having received some.

Between the trimmed V and J ends, which lost 2 bases and 1 base, there was a span of 12 bases. Germline V gene lookup returns CDR1 SGHTA and CDR2 FQGNSA. The CDR3 length is 17 residues. The protocol was immunoSEQ multiplex PCR, while the TCRdb copy is restricted to in-frame clones and leaves out a portion. The data hold about 48,000 clones, with approximately 78% observed a single time. This clonotype was obtained from an adult with an advanced solid tumor such as melanoma, head and neck, liver or kidney cancer. Sequenced material: CD4+ or CD8+ T cells sorted from blood, taken in a trial of the OX40 agonist ivuxolimab. The rearrangement joins TRBV7-2 to TRBJ2-6, with D tentatively TRBD1 or TRBD2 (5 bases each). CDR3 sequence: CASSLNIGGSGANVLTF. The CDR3 DNA reads TGTGCCAGCAGCTTAAATATTGGGGGATCTGGGGCCAACGTCCTGACTTTC.